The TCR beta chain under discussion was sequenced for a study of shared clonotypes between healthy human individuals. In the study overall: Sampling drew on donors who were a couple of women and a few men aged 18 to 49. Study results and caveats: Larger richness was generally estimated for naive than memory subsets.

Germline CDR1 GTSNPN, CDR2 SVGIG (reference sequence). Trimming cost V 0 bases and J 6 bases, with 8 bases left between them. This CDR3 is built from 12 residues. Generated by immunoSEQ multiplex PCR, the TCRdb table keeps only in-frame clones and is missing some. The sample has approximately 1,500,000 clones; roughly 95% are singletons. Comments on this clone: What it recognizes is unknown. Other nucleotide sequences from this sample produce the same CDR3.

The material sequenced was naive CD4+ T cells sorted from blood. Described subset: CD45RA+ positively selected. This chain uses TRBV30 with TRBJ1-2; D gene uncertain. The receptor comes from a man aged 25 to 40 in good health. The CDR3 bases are TGTGCCTGGAGTGTACGAGGTAATGGCTACACCTTC. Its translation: CAWSVRGNGYTF.